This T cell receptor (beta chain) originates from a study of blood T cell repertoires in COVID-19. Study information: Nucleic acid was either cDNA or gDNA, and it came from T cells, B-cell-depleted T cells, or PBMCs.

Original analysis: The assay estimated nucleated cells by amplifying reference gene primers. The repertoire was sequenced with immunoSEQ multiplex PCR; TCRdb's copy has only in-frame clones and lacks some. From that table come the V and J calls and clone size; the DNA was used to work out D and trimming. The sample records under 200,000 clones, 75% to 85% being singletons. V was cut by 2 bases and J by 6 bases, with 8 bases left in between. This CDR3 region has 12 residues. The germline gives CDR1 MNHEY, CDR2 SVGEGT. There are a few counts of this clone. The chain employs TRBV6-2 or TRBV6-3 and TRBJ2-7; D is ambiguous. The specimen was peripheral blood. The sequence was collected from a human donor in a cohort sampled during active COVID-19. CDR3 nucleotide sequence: TGTGCCAGCAGTTACCCCTCGCGCGAGCAGTACTTC. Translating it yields CASSYPSREQYF.